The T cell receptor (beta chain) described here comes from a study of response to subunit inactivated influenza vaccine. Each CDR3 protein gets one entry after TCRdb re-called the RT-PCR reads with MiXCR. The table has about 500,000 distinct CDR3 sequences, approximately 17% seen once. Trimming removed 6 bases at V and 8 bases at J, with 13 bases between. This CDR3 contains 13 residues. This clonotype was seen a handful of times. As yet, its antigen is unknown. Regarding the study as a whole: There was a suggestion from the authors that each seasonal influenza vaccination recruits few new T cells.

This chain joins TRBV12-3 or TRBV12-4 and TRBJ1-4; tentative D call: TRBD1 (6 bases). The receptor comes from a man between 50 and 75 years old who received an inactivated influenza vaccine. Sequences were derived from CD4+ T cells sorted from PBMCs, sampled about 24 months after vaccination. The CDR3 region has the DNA TGTGCCAGCAGCTCGACTAGGGGGGAAAAACTGTTTTTT. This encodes CASSSTRGEKLFF.